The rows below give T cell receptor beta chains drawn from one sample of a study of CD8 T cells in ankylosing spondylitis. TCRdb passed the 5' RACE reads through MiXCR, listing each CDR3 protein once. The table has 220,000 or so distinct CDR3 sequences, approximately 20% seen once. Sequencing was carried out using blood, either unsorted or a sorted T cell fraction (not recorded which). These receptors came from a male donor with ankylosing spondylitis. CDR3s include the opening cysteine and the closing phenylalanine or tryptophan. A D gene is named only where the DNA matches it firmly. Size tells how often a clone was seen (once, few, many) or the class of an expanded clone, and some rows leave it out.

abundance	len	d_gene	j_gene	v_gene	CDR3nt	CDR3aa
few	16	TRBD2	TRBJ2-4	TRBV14	TGTGCCAGCAGCCAAGCGGTGAGCGGGACTTTGAACATTCAGTACTTC	CASSQAVSGTLNIQYF
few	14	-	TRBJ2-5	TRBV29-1	TGCAGCGTCGACGGGGGCCTCTTGGGGGAGACCCAGTACTTC	CSVDGGLLGETQYF
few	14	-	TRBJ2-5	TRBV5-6	TGTGCCAGCAGCTTGGCTGGGGGCGCCGAGACCCAGTACTTC	CASSLAGGAETQYF
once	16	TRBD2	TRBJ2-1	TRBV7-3	TGTGCCAGCAGCTTTATGGGCGGGAGCTCCTACAATGAGCAGTTCTTC	CASSFMGGSSYNEQFF
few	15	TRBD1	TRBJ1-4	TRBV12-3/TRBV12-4	TGTGCCAGCAGTTCGTCTCCAGGGGGGGGAGAAAAACTGTTTTTT	CASSSSPGGGEKLFF
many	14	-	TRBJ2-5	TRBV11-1	TGTGCCAGCAGCCGGTGGCAGCCCCAAGAGACCCAGTACTTC	CASSRWQPQETQYF
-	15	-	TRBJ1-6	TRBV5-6	TGTGCCAGCAGCTTGGTGGCAGGTGGGGATTCACCCCTCCACTTT	CASSLVAGGDSPLHF
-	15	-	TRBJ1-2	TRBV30	TGTGCCTGGAGTTTGGCCGATCCCAGGAGCTATGGCTACACCTTC	CAWSLADPRSYGYTF
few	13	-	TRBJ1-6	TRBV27	TGTGCCAGCAGTTGGGCTGATAATTCACCCCTCCACTTT	CASSWADNSPLHF
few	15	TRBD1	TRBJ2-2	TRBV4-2	TGTGCCAGCAGCCAAGGACAGGGGAACACCGGGGAGCTGTTTTTT	CASSQGQGNTGELFF
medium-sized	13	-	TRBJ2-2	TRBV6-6	TGTGCCAGCAGTTACACGAACACCGGGGAGCTGTTTTTT	CASSYTNTGELFF
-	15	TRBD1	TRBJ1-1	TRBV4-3	TGCGCCAGCAGCCAAGTCAGGGGGGCGAGCACTGAAGCTTTCTTT	CASSQVRGASTEAFF